This T cell receptor (beta chain) was sequenced during a study of blood T cell repertoires in COVID-19. Study overall: Donors in the United States, Italy and Spain gave samples during acute or convalescent COVID-19. PBMCs, B-cell-depleted T cells, or T cells provided the cDNA or gDNA that made up the material.

Per the original methods: Amplification of reference gene primers was used by the study to estimate nucleated cell counts. Measured with immunoSEQ multiplex PCR; TCRdb has only the in-frame clones, and not every one. That table is the source of V, J and clone size, and D and trimming were worked out from the DNA. The data hold some 93,000 clones, with roughly 86% observed a single time. The V end was cut by 3 bases, the J end by 0 bases, with 10 bases between. Germline V gene lookup returns CDR1 SGHTS and CDR2 YDEGEE. The CDR3 spans 14 residues. The source is a man aged 45 to 65 with acute or convalescent COVID-19. The chain joins TRBV5-8 to TRBJ2-7; D is uncertain. Material for sequencing was peripheral blood. CDR3 DNA sequence: TGTGCCAGCAGCTCGACACCGTTCTCCTACGAGCAGTACTTC. It encodes CASSSTPFSYEQYF. Together with reference TRBV5-8 and TRBJ2-7, the CDR3 gives the full variable domain: EAGVTQSPTHLIKTRGQQATLRCSPISGHTSVYWYQQALGLGLQFLLWYDEGEERNRGNFPPRFSGRQFPNYSSELNVNALELEDSALYLCASSSTPFSYEQYFGPGTRLTVT.